This T cell receptor (beta chain) derives from a study of Graves' ophthalmopathy and Graves' hyperthyroidism. Study context: The blood sample was drawn at first diagnosis and before any treatment.

CDR1 and CDR2 (germline): LNHDA, SQIVND (reference sequence). The length of the CDR3 is 14 residues. The V and J ends lost 0 bases and 4 bases respectively, with 7 bases between them. Amplification targeted the TCR beta CDR3 regions, with RNA transcripts as the source material. After a first-round RT-PCR with HTBI primers, a second-round multiplex PCR was run. MiXCR, run by TCRdb on the multiplex PCR reads, gives a single entry per CDR3 protein. The sample holds under 800,000 distinct CDR3 sequences; about 24% are singletons and the top ten take around 6.9%. Uncontrolled infections, other autoimmune diseases, pregnancy or lactation barred patients from enrollment. Out of about 9.3 ml of fresh peripheral blood, PBMCs were obtained.

This chain uses TRBV19 with TRBJ1-5; D is unclear. Sequenced sample: peripheral blood. This TCR was sampled from a young woman with stable Graves' hyperthyroidism. Some clones in this sample may be carry-over from other donors' samples. CDR3 region: CASSIEFENQPQHF. The CDR3 DNA is TGTGCCAGTAGTATAGAGTTCGAGAATCAGCCCCAGCATTTT.